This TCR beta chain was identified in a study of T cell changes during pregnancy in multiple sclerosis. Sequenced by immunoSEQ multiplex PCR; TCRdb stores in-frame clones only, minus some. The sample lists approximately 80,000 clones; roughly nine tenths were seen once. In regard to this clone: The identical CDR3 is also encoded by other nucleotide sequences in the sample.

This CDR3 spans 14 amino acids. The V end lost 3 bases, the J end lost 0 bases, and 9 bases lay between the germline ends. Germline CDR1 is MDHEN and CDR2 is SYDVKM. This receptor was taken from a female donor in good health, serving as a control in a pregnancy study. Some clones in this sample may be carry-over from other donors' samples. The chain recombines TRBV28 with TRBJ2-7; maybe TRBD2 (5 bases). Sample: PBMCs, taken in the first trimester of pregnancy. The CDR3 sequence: CASSFGGSSYEQYF. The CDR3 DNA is TGTGCCAGCAGTTTCGGAGGCTCCTCCTACGAGCAGTACTTC. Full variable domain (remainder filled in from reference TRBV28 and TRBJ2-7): DVKVTQSSRYLVKRTGEKVFLECVQDMDHENMFWYRQDPGLGLRLIYFSYDVKMKEKGDIPEGYSVSREKKERFSLILESASTNQTSMYLCASSFGGSSYEQYFGPGTRLTVT.